This T cell receptor (beta chain) was sequenced for a study of cytomegalovirus exposure and HLA in healthy donors. The PCR employed 60 Vbeta primers together with 13 Jbeta primers. Sequencing used immunoSEQ multiplex PCR; TCRdb keeps in-frame clones, though not all of them. The table records 100,000 to 150,000 clones, 60% to 80% of them present only once. The CDR3 contains 16 residues. The germline CDR1 and CDR2 sequences are LNHDA and SQIVND (reference sequence). With 7 bases removed from V and 1 base from J, the gap between germline ends came to 16 bases. This clone has just one count. Its antigen is not known. Study-wide results and limits: Later, TCR association rates were found to vary by HLA locus, highest for DRB1 and lowest for HLA-C. Accurate predictions that matched the HLA-A and HLA-B alleles of most subjects were reportedly made from TCR beta sequences. A later analysis reported that several of the most significant clusters appeared to be linked to common viral pathogens, among them Epstein-Barr virus. HLA alleles were associated with some 17,000 TCR beta sequences in a later analysis at 0.05 false discovery rate.

V gene TRBV19 combines with J gene TRBJ2-2, with D perhaps TRBD1 (6 bases). This TCR derives from a woman aged 55-69 years in good health and CMV-seropositive. Sequencing input: PBMCs. In DNA, the CDR3 is TGTGCCAGTAAAGAATCAGGGGCCCAGAACACCGGGGAGCTGTTTTTT. The encoded protein is CASKESGAQNTGELFF.